Listed below are T cell receptor beta chains from one sample, sequenced in a study of CXCR3-negative and CXCR3-positive naive CD8 T cells. TCRdb reworked the 5' RACE reads into one entry per CDR3 protein, no DNA. The sample totals 150,000 to 160,000 distinct CDR3 sequences. The sequencing input was naive CXCR3+ CD8+ T cells from blood. The receptors originated from a human donor in good health. Some clones in this sample may be carry-over from other donors' samples. The CDR3 runs from the conserved cysteine through the conserved F or W. The order of the fields is CDR3 protein, V gene, J gene.

CDR3 protein: CASSYFERSTAGELFF
V gene: TRBV11-2
J gene: TRBJ2-2

CDR3 protein: CASSQSQKREGLFTDTQYF
V gene: TRBV23-1
J gene: TRBJ2-3

CDR3 protein: CASSLRDYLYNEQFF
V gene: TRBV7-9
J gene: TRBJ2-1

CDR3 protein: CASRGGDTQYF
V gene: TRBV28
J gene: TRBJ2-3

CDR3 protein: CASSLAAPSAAYEQYF
V gene: TRBV5-1
J gene: TRBJ2-7

CDR3 protein: CASSQVAHEQYF
V gene: TRBV4-1
J gene: TRBJ2-7

CDR3 protein: CASSQVTSDNEQFF
V gene: TRBV3-1
J gene: TRBJ2-1

CDR3 protein: CASSPPDRGDTEAFF
V gene: TRBV12-3/TRBV12-4
J gene: TRBJ1-1

CDR3 protein: CASSLGIGTGELFF
V gene: TRBV5-5
J gene: TRBJ2-2

CDR3 protein: CASSLVSGGADNEQFF
V gene: TRBV5-1
J gene: TRBJ2-1